The 30 T cell receptor beta chains below were found in one sample sequenced in a study of blood T cell repertoires in COVID-19 (dated by TCRdb to about 2020). The library was obtained by the immunoSEQ multiplex PCR assay. The clones in this table, taken by TCRdb from immuneACCESS, are in-frame only. Not every clone is retained; where verified, under half of the shortfall comes from an unresolved V gene, and the cause of the rest is unknown. The sample profile shows 75,000 to 95,000 clones; approximately 79% of them were found once. The ten largest clones take up around 3.9% of the sample. Material for sequencing was peripheral blood. All receptors come from a man between 65 and 85 years old with COVID-19, enrolled during active disease.

This clone was seen only a few times. This chain links TRBV18 with TRBJ2-1; D remains ambiguous. The CDR3 has 15 residues. Germline values: CDR1 KGHSH, CDR2 LQKENI. V lost 3 bases and J lost 7, with 16 bases in between. CDR3 coding DNA: TGTGCCAGCTCACCTCAGCTATGGGCGCAAAATGAGCAGTTCTTC. Its translation is CASSPQLWAQNEQFF.

V is TRBV2 and J is TRBJ2-7; 12 bases align to TRBD2. With V trimmed by 4 bases and J by 5 bases, 12 bases remained unmatched. This CDR3 contains 17 residues. CDR1 SNHLY and CDR2 FYNNEI come from the germline V gene. CDR3 bases: TGTGCCAGCAGTGTTTCGACTAGCGGGAGCCTTGTCGACGAGCAGTACTTC. Its protein is CASSVSTSGSLVDEQYF.

The rearrangement links TRBV11-2 to TRBJ2-4; 7 bases line up with TRBD2. The CDR3 spans 15 residues. Looked up from germline, CDR1 is SGHAT and CDR2 is FQNNGV. Unmatched junction bases numbered 7, after V lost 1 base and J lost 7 bases. The CDR3 DNA reads as TGTGCCAGCAGCTTAGGCGGGAGCCAGTTGAACATTCAGTACTTC. Translating it yields CASSLGGSQLNIQYF.

J is TRBJ2-1 and V is TRBV5-1; 8 bases agree with TRBD2. After removal of 1 base from V and 3 bases from J, the junction contained 9 bases not matched to a gene. This CDR3 spans 17 amino acids. Germline loops: CDR1 SGHRS, CDR2 YFSETQ. The CDR3 protein is CASSLSSGSPLYNEQFF. The CDR3 DNA reads TGCGCCAGCAGCTTGTCGAGCGGGAGCCCCCTCTACAATGAGCAGTTCTTC.

This clone was counted a single time. The chain has TRBV24-1 and TRBJ2-2, with 9 bases fitting TRBD2. With 3 bases clipped from V and 2 bases from J, the junction kept 6 bases outside the gene matches. The CDR3 is made up of 17 amino acids. Germline V lookup: CDR1 KGHDR, CDR2 SFDVKD. CDR3 sequence: CATSDVGAGGNTGELFF. DNA of the CDR3: TGTGCCACCAGTGATGTGGGAGCGGGAGGTAACACCGGGGAGCTGTTTTTT.

This clone was seen more than once but under ten times. The CDR3 DNA follows: TGTGCCAGCAGCTTAGTTTCCGTTGTAGATGAGCAGTTCTTC. Encoded protein: CASSLVSVVDEQFF. The chain recombines TRBV7-9 with TRBJ2-1; D call uncertain. Trimming removed 1 base at V and 8 bases at J, with 12 bases between. CDR3 length equals 14 residues. The germline CDR1 and CDR2 sequences are SEHNR and FQNEAQ (reference sequence).

The rearrangement uses TRBV28 and TRBJ1-6; TRBD1 matches at 8 bases. The CDR3 extends over 16 amino acids. Trimming took 6 bases from V and 6 from J; bases not matched to a gene: 10. The V gene's germline CDR1 is MDHEN and CDR2 SYDVKM. CDR3 amino acids: CASSPYRGTFNSPLHF. CDR3 nucleotide sequence: TGTGCCAGCAGCCCTTACAGGGGGACGTTTAATTCACCCCTCCACTTT.

The chain combines TRBV28 with TRBJ1-5, with TRBD1 matching 7 bases. CDR3 length equals 17 residues. The junction had 10 bases not matched to a gene; V was cut back by 5 bases and J by 0 bases. From germline, CDR1 is MDHEN and CDR2 SYDVKM. The CDR3, as DNA: TGTGCCAGCAGTGACGGGACAGCTGGGAATAGCAATCAGCCCCAGCATTTT. This codes for CASSDGTAGNSNQPQHF.

The rearrangement joins TRBV28 to TRBJ2-1, with 11 positions matching TRBD2. The CDR3 has 19 residues. V dropped 8 bases and J dropped 5; count of bases not matched to a gene: 20. Germline values: CDR1 MDHEN, CDR2 SYDVKM. As DNA, the CDR3 is TGTGCCAGCCCACCCGGCCCGGGACTAGCGGACCCGGCGGACAATGAGCAGTTCTTC. Encoded protein: CASPPGPGLADPADNEQFF.

This clone was seen more than once but under ten times. The rearrangement uses TRBV5-1 and TRBJ2-7; the match to TRBD1 covers 9 bases. CDR1 SGHRS and CDR2 YFSETQ come from the germline V gene. The V segment lost 10 bases and the J segment 0 bases; nucleotides outside the gene matches: 5. This CDR3 is 13 amino acids long. For the CDR3, the DNA is TGCGCCTCCGGGGACAGGGCCTCCTACGAGCAGTACTTC. Amino acid sequence: CASGDRASYEQYF.

In its sample, this clone was seen many times. The chain has TRBV5-1 and TRBJ2-2; 7 nucleotides align to TRBD1. V gave up 5 bases and J gave up 4 bases; unmatched junction bases: 5. The CDR3 totals 14 residues. Germline V gene data show CDR1 as SGHRS and CDR2 as YFSETQ. This CDR3 is CASRFDRVTGELFF. The CDR3 DNA reads as TGCGCCAGCAGATTTGACAGGGTCACCGGGGAGCTGTTTTTT. Variable domain in full (rest from reference TRBV5-1 and TRBJ2-2): KAGVTQTPRYLIKTRGQQVTLSCSPISGHRSVSWYQQTPGQGLQFLFEYFSETQRNKGNFPGRFSGRQFSNSRSEMNVSTLELGDSALYLCASRFDRVTGELFFGEGSRLTVL.

CDR3 DNA sequence: TGTGCCAGCAGCCCGGAATATGGGACAGGGGGCACCGGGGAGCTGTTTTTT. Translation: CASSPEYGTGGTGELFF. The chain employs TRBV5-6 and TRBJ2-2; 11 bases are shared with TRBD1. Germline assignment: CDR1 SGHDT and CDR2 YYEEEE. The CDR3 length is 17 residues. With V trimmed by 4 bases and J by 4 bases, 9 bases remained unmatched.

This clone has a count of ten or more. In DNA form, the CDR3 reads TGTGCCAGCAGCAAGTTCCCAGGGGGCAATGAGCAGTTCTTC. This gives the protein CASSKFPGGNEQFF. This chain links TRBV21-1 with TRBJ2-1; no check of the table's D call, TRBD1, against the DNA was made. TRBV21-1 counts as a pseudogene. The CDR3 is made up of 14 amino acids.

The V call is TRBV9, the J call TRBJ2-1, with 14 bases aligning to TRBD2. Trimming took 3 bases from V and 4 from J; bases not matched to a gene: 6. Germline V CDR1 and CDR2: SGDLS, YYNGEE. The CDR3 is 17 residues long. The CDR3 DNA is TGTGCCAGCAGCGGACTAGCGGGAGGGCCGAGGTACAATGAGCAGTTCTTC. Amino acid sequence: CASSGLAGGPRYNEQFF. The variable domain in full, with the rest retrieved from reference TRBV9 and TRBJ2-1, is DSGVTQTPKHLITATGQRVTLRCSPRSGDLSVYWYQQSLDQGLQFLIQYYNGEERAKGNILERFSAQQFPDLHSELNLSSLELGDSALYFCASSGLAGGPRYNEQFFGPGTRLTVL.

This chain uses TRBV7-9 with TRBJ2-5; TRBD2 agrees at 10 bases. CDR1 and CDR2 (germline): SEHNR, FQNEAQ (reference sequence). There are 16 residues in the CDR3. V lost 1 base to trimming and J lost 4 bases; unmatched junction nucleotides: 6. This CDR3 is CASSLGLAGGLETQYF. The CDR3 DNA sequence: TGTGCCAGCAGCTTAGGATTAGCGGGAGGATTAGAGACCCAGTACTTC.

This rearrangement joins TRBV30 to TRBJ1-5; 9 nucleotides line up with TRBD1. J was trimmed by 2 bases and V by 1 base; bases with no gene match: 0. This CDR3 spans 14 amino acids. From germline, CDR1 is GTSNPN and CDR2 SVGIG (reference sequence). The DNA for the CDR3 is TGTGCCTGGAGTGGGACAGGGGGCAATCAGCCCCAGCATTTT. It codes for CAWSGTGGNQPQHF.

The rearrangement uses TRBV27 and TRBJ2-1, with 9 bases matching TRBD1. The junction had 3 bases not matched to a gene; V was cut back by 6 bases and J by 0 bases. This CDR3 is built from 15 residues. The germline V gene has CDR1 MNHEY and CDR2 SMNVEV (reference sequence). This chain's CDR3 is CASRDRGSSYNEQFF. For the CDR3, the DNA is TGTGCCAGCAGGGACAGGGGTTCCTCCTACAATGAGCAGTTCTTC.

The gene calls are TRBV11-2 and TRBJ2-2, with a possible D match to TRBD1 (6 bases). The CDR3 spans 15 residues. The germline V gene encodes CDR1 SGHAT and CDR2 FQNNGV. V was trimmed by 1 base and J by 7 bases, leaving 13 bases between them. The CDR3 DNA sequence: TGTGCCAGCAGCTTAGTCAGGGGACGAGTCGGGGAGCTGTTTTTT. Amino acid sequence: CASSLVRGRVGELFF.

The gene calls are TRBV20-1 and TRBJ1-2; D remains ambiguous. CDR1 is DFQATT, CDR2 SNEGSKA, per germline (reference sequence). This CDR3 has 12 residues. The V gene lost 3 bases and the J gene lost 2 bases, with 7 bases spanning the gap. CDR3 coding DNA: TGCAGTGCTAGTAACAGAAACTATGGCTACACCTTC. Its protein is CSASNRNYGYTF.

The CDR3 sequence is CSVPGGQVSTDTQYF. CDR3 bases: TGCAGCGTTCCGGGGGGGCAGGTGAGCACAGATACGCAGTATTTT. V is TRBV29-1 and J is TRBJ2-3; 8 nucleotides agree with TRBD2. Unmatched junction bases numbered 7, after V lost 5 bases and J lost 0 bases. The germline gives CDR1 SQVTM, CDR2 ANQGSEA. The CDR3 is 15 residues long.

The rearrangement joins TRBV18 to TRBJ1-4, with 7 bases fitting TRBD1. V lost 0 bases and J lost 7; bases outside the gene matches: 11. This CDR3 spans 17 amino acids. Germline CDR1 KGHSH, CDR2 LQKENI. The CDR3 loop is CASSPPSVRQGGEKLFF. Written as DNA, the CDR3 is TGTGCCAGCTCACCACCAAGTGTTCGACAGGGAGGTGAAAAACTGTTTTTT.

The rearrangement links TRBV11-1 to TRBJ2-7, with 12 bases lining up with TRBD2. CDR1 is SGHAT, CDR2 FQDESV, per germline (reference sequence). V lost 5 bases, J lost 4 bases, and 3 bases stayed unmatched. The CDR3 is 14 residues long. DNA for the CDR3: TGTGCCAGCAGCCCGACTAGCGGGAGTTACGAGCAGTACTTC. It encodes CASSPTSGSYEQYF.

The chain has TRBV3-1 (or the pseudogene TRBV3-2) and TRBJ2-7; the match to TRBD1 covers 7 bases. Germline V lookup: CDR1 LGHDT, CDR2 YNNKEL (reference sequence). The V and J ends lost 4 bases and 2 bases, in that order; junction bases with no gene match: 2. The CDR3 is 13 residues long. The CDR3 sequence is CASSLGQPYEQYF. In DNA, the CDR3 is TGTGCCAGCAGCCTGGGACAGCCCTACGAGCAGTACTTC.

The chain's CDR3 is CTLWASGSTDTQYF. The CDR3 coding sequence is TGCACCCTGTGGGCTAGCGGGAGCACAGATACGCAGTATTTT. J is TRBJ2-3 and V is TRBV29-1, with 8 nucleotides matching TRBD2. The CDR3 sequence is 14 residues long. CDR1 SQVTM and CDR2 ANQGSEA come from the germline V gene.

This chain uses TRBV27 with TRBJ2-3, with 10 bases lining up with TRBD2. CDR1 MNHEY and CDR2 SMNVEV come from the germline V gene (reference sequence). There are 16 residues in the CDR3. Losses at the gene ends were 7 bases for V and 2 bases for J; bases not matched to a gene: 9. The CDR3 loop reads CASIPITSGTTDTQYF. In nucleotides, the CDR3 is TGTGCCAGCATCCCCATCACTAGCGGGACCACAGATACGCAGTATTTT.

The count of this clone is one. V gene TRBV7-2 combines with J gene TRBJ2-3, with 7 bases aligning to TRBD2. With 0 bases clipped from V and 4 bases from J, the junction kept 10 bases outside the gene matches. This CDR3 spans 17 amino acids. Germline V gene lookup returns CDR1 SGHTA and CDR2 FQGNSA. The CDR3 spells CASSLALLAVPPDTQYF. The DNA for the CDR3 is TGTGCCAGCAGCTTAGCGCTTCTAGCGGTGCCCCCAGATACGCAGTATTTT.

Regarding this clone: Just one base apart from a much larger clone, this may be a read error. Other DNA variants within this sample encode the same CDR3. The chain is built from TRBV29-1 and TRBJ1-1; 7 nucleotides align to TRBD1. CDR1 SQVTM and CDR2 ANQGSEA come from the germline V gene. CDR3 length equals 14 residues. The ends lost 4 bases at V and 1 base at J; junction bases unmatched: 6. The CDR3 loop is CSVGGPGGNTEAFF. In DNA form, the CDR3 reads TGCAGCGTTGGAGGGCCAGGGGGGAACACTGAAGCTTTCTTT.

The chain carries TRBV27 and TRBJ1-1, with D tentatively TRBD1 (5 bases). V dropped 3 bases and J dropped 10 bases, with 15 bases sitting between them. The CDR3 covers 13 residues. Germline values: CDR1 MNHEY, CDR2 SMNVEV (reference sequence). CDR3 sequence: CASSFSYGRGAFF. In DNA, the CDR3 is TGTGCCAGCAGTTTCTCCTACGGTAGGGGAGCTTTCTTT.

Note on this clone: An end of the junction does not agree with germline; a read error may underlie this. The chain combines TRBV5-4 with TRBJ2-5; 9 bases map to TRBD1. Germline assignment: CDR1 SGHNT and CDR2 YYREEE (reference sequence). The CDR3 spans 16 residues. The CDR3: CASSLGRRDREETQYF. The CDR3 DNA reads TGTGCCAGCAGTTTGGGGAGGCGGGACAGGGAAGAGACCCAGTACTTC.

The chain recombines TRBV4-3 with TRBJ2-2, with 10 nucleotides matching TRBD2. CDR1 LGHNA and CDR2 YSLEER come from the germline V gene. V was pared by 0 bases and J by 3 bases, with 7 bases of the junction left unmatched. CDR3 size: 18 residues. This CDR3 reads CASSQEPGTSAYTGELFF. The CDR3 bases are TGCGCCAGCAGCCAAGAGCCCGGGACTAGCGCCTACACCGGGGAGCTGTTTTTT.